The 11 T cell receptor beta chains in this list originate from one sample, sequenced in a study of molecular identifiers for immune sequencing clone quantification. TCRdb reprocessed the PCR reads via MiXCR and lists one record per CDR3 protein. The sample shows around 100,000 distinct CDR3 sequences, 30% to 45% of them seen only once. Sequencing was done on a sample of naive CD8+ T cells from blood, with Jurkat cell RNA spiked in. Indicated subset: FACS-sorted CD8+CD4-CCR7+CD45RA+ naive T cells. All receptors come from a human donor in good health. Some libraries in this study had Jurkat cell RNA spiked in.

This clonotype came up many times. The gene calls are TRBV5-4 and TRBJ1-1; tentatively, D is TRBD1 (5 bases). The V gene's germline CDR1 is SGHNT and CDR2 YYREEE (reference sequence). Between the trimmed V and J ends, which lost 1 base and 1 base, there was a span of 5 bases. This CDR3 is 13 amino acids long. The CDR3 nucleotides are TGTGCCAGCAGCTTGCAGGGGAACACTGAAGCTTTCTTT. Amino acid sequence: CASSLQGNTEAFF.

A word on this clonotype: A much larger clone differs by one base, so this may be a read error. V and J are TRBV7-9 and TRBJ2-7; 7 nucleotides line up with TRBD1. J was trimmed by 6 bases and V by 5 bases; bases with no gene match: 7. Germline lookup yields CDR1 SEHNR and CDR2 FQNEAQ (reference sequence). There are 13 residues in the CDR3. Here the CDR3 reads CASSRRDSFEQYF. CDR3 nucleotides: TGTGCCAGCAGCCGCCGGGACAGCTTCGAGCAGTACTTC.

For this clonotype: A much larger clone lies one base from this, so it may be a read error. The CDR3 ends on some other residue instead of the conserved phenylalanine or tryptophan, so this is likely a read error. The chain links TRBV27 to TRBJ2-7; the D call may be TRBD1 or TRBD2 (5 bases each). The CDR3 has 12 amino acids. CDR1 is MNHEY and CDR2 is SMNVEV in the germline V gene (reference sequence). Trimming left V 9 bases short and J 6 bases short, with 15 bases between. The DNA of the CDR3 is TGTGCCAGTAGAGGGGCGCCGGTCGAGCAGTACCTC. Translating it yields CASRGAPVEQYL.

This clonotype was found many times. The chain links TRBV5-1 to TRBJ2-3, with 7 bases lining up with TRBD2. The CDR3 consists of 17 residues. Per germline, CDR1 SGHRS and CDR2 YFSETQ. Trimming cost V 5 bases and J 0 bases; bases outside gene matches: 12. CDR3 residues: CASRPSPTAGSTDTQYF. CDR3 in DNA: TGCGCCAGCAGGCCCTCACCTACAGCGGGAAGCACAGATACGCAGTATTTT.

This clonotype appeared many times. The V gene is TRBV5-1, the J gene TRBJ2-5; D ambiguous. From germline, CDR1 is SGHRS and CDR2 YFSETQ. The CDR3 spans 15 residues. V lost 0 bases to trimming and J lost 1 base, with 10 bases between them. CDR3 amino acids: CASSLADRSQETQYF. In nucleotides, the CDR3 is TGCGCCAGCAGCTTGGCGGACCGAAGCCAAGAGACCCAGTACTTC.

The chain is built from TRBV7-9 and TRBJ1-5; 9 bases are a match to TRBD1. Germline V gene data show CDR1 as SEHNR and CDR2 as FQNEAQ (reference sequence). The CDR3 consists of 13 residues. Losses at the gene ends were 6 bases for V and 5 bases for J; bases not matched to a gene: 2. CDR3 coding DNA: TGTGCCAGCAGAGGGACAGGGTATCAGCCCCAGCATTTT. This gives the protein CASRGTGYQPQHF.

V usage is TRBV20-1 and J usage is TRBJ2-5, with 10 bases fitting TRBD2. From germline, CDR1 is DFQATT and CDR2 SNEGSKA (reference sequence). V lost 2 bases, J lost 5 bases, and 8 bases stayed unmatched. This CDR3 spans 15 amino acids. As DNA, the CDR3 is TGCAGTGCTAGATCCGAAGCGGGAGGGTGGGAGACCCAGTACTTC. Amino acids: CSARSEAGGWETQYF.

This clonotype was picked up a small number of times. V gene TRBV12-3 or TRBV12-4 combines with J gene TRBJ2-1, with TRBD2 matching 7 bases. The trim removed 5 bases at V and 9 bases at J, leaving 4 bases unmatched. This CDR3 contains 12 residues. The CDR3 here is CASSPGGAEQFF. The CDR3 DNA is TGTGCCAGCAGTCCGGGGGGAGCTGAGCAGTTCTTC.

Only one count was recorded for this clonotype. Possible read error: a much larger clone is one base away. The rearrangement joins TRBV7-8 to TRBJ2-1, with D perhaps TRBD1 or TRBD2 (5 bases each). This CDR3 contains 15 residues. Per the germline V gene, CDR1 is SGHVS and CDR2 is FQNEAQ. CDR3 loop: CASGLERGTPHEQFF. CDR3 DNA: TGTGCCAGCGGCTTAGAGAGGGGAACCCCACATGAGCAGTTCTTC.

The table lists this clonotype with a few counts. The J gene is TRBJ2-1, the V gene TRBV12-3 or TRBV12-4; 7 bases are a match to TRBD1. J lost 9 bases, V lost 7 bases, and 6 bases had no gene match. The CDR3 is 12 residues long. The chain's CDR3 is CASTLTGSEQFF. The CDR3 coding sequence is TGTGCCAGCACATTGACAGGGTCTGAGCAGTTCTTC.

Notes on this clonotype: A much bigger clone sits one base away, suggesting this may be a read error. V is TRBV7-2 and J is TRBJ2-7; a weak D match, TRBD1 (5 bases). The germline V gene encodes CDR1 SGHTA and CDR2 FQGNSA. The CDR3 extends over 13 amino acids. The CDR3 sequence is CASSLWWGYELYF. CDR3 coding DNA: TGTGCCAGCAGCTTATGGTGGGGCTACGAGCTGTACTTC.